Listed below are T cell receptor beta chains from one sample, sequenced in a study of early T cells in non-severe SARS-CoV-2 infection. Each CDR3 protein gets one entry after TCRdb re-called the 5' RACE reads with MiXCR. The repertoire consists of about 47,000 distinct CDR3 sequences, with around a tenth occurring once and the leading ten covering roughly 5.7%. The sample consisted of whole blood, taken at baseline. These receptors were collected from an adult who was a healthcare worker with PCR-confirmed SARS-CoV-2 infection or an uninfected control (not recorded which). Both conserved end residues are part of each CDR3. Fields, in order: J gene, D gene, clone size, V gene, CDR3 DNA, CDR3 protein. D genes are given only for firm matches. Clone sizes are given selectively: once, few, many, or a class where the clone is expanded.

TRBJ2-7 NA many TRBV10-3 TGTGCCATCAGTGGGTCGACTACCCTCTCCTACGAGCAGTACTTC CAISGSTTLSYEQYF
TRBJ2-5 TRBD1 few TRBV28 TGTGCCAGCAGTCAGGGCTCCGGGACAGAGCAAGAGACCCAGTACTTC CASSQGSGTEQETQYF
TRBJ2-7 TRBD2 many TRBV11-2 TGTGCCAGCAGCTTAGCGCCGGGACTAGCGGGCAACGGAATGTACGAGCAGTACTTC CASSLAPGLAGNGMYEQYF
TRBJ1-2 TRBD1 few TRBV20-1 TGCAGTGCCCCTCGGGACAGCGGGTATGGCTACACCTTC CSAPRDSGYGYTF
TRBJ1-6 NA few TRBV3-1 TGTGCCAGCAGCCAAGGAGATAATTCACCCCTCCACTTT CASSQGDNSPLHF
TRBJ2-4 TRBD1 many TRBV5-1 TGCGCCAGCAGCCCGGACAGGGATCAAGCCAAAAACATTCAGTACTTC CASSPDRDQAKNIQYF
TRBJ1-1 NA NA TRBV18 TGTGCCAGCTCACCCCCGGGTTCGGCTGAAGCTTTCTTT CASSPPGSAEAFF
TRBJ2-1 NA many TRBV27 TGTGCCAGCAGTCAAATGTCCTACAATGAGCAGTTCTTC CASSQMSYNEQFF
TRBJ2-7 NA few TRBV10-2 TGCGCCAGCGTCCCGTGGACTCGAGGCGAGCAGTACTTC CASVPWTRGEQYF
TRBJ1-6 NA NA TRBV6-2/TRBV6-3 TGTGCCAGCTCCCCCTCCGGGACTAATTTTGATTCACCCCTCCATTTT CASSPSGTNFDSPLHF
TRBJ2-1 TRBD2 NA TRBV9 TGTGCCAGCAGCGTAGACGGACTAGCGTCCAATGAGCAGTTCTTC CASSVDGLASNEQFF
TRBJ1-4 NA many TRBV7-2 TGTGCCAGCAGCTTAGGGGCGGCAACTAATGAAAAACTGTTTTTT CASSLGAATNEKLFF
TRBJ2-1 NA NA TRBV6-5 TGTGCCAGCAGTTCCTTGGGGGGCCGTAGAAATGAGCAGTTCTTC CASSSLGGRRNEQFF
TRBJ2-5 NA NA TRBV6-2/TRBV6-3 TGTGCCAGCAGTTACTCGGCGGGCGGGGACGAGACCCAGTACTTC CASSYSAGGDETQYF
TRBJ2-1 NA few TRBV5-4 TGTGCCAGCAGCCAGGGGGGGCTGAGGTCCTACAATGAGCAGTTCTTC CASSQGGLRSYNEQFF
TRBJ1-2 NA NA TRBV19 TGTGCCAGTAGTTCCGTCGGTTCCTATGGCTACACCTTC CASSSVGSYGYTF